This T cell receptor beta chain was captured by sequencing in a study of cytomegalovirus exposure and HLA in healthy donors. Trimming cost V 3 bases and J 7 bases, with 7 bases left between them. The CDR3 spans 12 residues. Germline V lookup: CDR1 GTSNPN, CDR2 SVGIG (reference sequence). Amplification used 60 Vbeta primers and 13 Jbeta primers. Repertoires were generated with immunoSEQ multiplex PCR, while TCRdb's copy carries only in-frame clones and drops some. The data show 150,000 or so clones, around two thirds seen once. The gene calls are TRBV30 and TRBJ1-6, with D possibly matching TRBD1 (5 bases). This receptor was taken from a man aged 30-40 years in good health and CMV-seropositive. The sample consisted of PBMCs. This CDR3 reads CAWRGPNSPLHF. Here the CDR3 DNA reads TGTGCCTGGAGGGGGCCGAATTCACCCCTCCACTTT. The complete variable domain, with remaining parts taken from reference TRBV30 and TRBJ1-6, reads SQTIHQWPATLVQPVGSPLSLECTVEGTSNPNLYWYRQAAGRGLQLLFYSVGIGQISSEVPQNLSASRPQDRQFILSSKKLLLSDSGFYLCAWRGPNSPLHFGNGTRLTVT.